Shown below are 29 T cell receptor beta chains from a single sample sequenced in a study of T cell responses to AZD1222 COVID-19 vaccine. TCRdb's copy holds only in-frame clones and misses some; the assay was immunoSEQ multiplex PCR. This sample has around 64,000 clones, with about 83% found just once. The source material was peripheral blood, sampled 28 days after the second AZD1222 dose. The receptors derive from an adult who received the AZD1222 COVID-19 vaccine.

In this sample, this clone turned up a few times. The CDR3 nucleotides read TGTGCCAGCAGCTTGGCAAGGCGGGTCACTGAAGCTTTCTTT. Its translation: CASSLARRVTEAFF. This sequence joins TRBV5-6 and TRBJ1-1; D gene uncertain. The CDR3 is 14 amino acids. Trimming cost V 0 bases and J 4 bases, with 10 bases left between them. Germline V gives CDR1 SGHDT, CDR2 YYEEEE.

The chain recombines TRBV7-9 with TRBJ1-2; no clear D. Germline lookup yields CDR1 SEHNR and CDR2 FQNEAQ (reference sequence). Trimming removed 4 bases from V and 7 bases from J, with 16 bases in between. CDR3 length: 14 amino acids. The chain's CDR3 is CASSSLSGFPGYTF. In DNA form, the CDR3 reads TGTGCCAGCAGCTCACTTAGTGGATTCCCTGGCTACACCTTC. The full variable domain, completed using reference TRBV7-9 and TRBJ1-2, is DTGVSQNPRHKITKRGQNVTFRCDPISEHNRLYWYRQTLGQGPEFLTYFQNEAQLEKSRLLSDRFSAERPKGSFSTLEIQRTEQGDSAMYLCASSSLSGFPGYTFGSGTRLTVV.

This chain links TRBV29-1 with TRBJ2-5; D remains ambiguous. The CDR3 runs to 12 residues. Trimming cost V 5 bases and J 2 bases, with 9 bases left between them. Germline-derived CDR1 and CDR2 are SQVTM and ANQGSEA. The CDR3 spells CSVIVGQETQYF. The CDR3 region has the DNA TGCAGCGTTATCGTGGGACAAGAGACCCAGTACTTC.

This clone was seen a single time. The gene calls are TRBV30 and TRBJ2-2; TRBD2 might be the D (5 bases). Germline loops: CDR1 GTSNPN, CDR2 SVGIG (reference sequence). The CDR3 extends over 12 amino acids. V lost 0 bases and J lost 8, with 7 bases in between. The CDR3 nucleotides read TGTGCCTGGAGTGTAAGAGGGGGGGAGCTGTTTTTT. Translating gives CAWSVRGGELFF. The variable domain in full, with the rest retrieved from reference TRBV30 and TRBJ2-2, is SQTIHQWPATLVQPVGSPLSLECTVEGTSNPNLYWYRQAAGRGLQLLFYSVGIGQISSEVPQNLSASRPQDRQFILSSKKLLLSDSGFYLCAWSVRGGELFFGEGSRLTVL.

The rearrangement uses TRBV5-1 and TRBJ1-3; possible D gene TRBD1, 5 bases. V lost 2 bases to trimming and J lost 2 bases, with 14 bases between them. Germline V gives CDR1 SGHRS, CDR2 YFSETQ. The CDR3 is 16 residues long. This CDR3 reads CASSFITGGAGNTIYF. Here the CDR3 DNA reads TGCGCCAGCAGCTTCATCACAGGTGGGGCTGGAAACACCATATATTTT. Full variable domain (outside the CDR3, taken from reference TRBV5-1 and TRBJ1-3): KAGVTQTPRYLIKTRGQQVTLSCSPISGHRSVSWYQQTPGQGLQFLFEYFSETQRNKGNFPGRFSGRQFSNSRSEMNVSTLELGDSALYLCASSFITGGAGNTIYFGEGSWLTVV.

The V call is TRBV19, the J call TRBJ2-1; TRBD2 agrees at 7 bases. This CDR3 has 14 amino acids. Per the germline V gene, CDR1 is LNHDA and CDR2 is SQIVND (reference sequence). The junction had 18 bases not matched to a gene; V was cut back by 8 bases and J by 14 bases. The CDR3, as DNA: TGTGCCAGTGCCCAAATCGGGGACTACCCCGGTGAGTTCTTC. This encodes CASAQIGDYPGEFF.

J is TRBJ1-5 and V is TRBV7-2, with D unclear. The germline V gene has CDR1 SGHTA and CDR2 FQGNSA. The CDR3 runs to 15 residues. The V end lost 0 bases, the J end lost 3 bases, and 9 bases lay between the germline ends. CDR3 sequence (DNA): TGTGCCAGCAGCTTAGCGGGATTGAACAATCAGCCCCAGCATTTT. Protein product: CASSLAGLNNQPQHF.

This clone has a handful of counts. V and J are TRBV4-2 and TRBJ1-2; 9 bases map to TRBD1. V trimming: 3 bases; J trimming: 8 bases; junction bases outside the gene matches: 7. Per germline, CDR1 LGHNA and CDR2 YNFKEQ. CDR3 size: 14 residues. CDR3 nucleotides: TGTGCCAGCAGCCACCAGGACAGGGGAAGCGGCTACACCTTC. Amino acid sequence: CASSHQDRGSGYTF.

V and J are TRBV20-1 and TRBJ2-7; TRBD1 might be the D (6 bases). Trimming cost V 4 bases and J 9 bases, with 19 bases left between them. The CDR3 length is 13 residues. Germline loops: CDR1 DFQATT, CDR2 SNEGSKA (reference sequence). The CDR3 is CSATEPTGIWQYF. In DNA, the CDR3 is TGCAGTGCTACTGAACCGACAGGTATCTGGCAGTACTTC.

The chain links TRBV6-5 to TRBJ2-7; weak D call: TRBD1 (6 bases). V was pared by 4 bases and J by 5 bases, with 9 bases between. Germline V gene data show CDR1 as MNHEY and CDR2 as SVGAGI. CDR3 length: 12 amino acids. This chain's CDR3 is CASSSGVHEQYF. In nucleotides, the CDR3 is TGTGCCAGCAGTTCAGGGGTACACGAGCAGTACTTC.

This clone was found a few times. An end of the junction does not agree with germline; a read error may underlie this. The chain joins TRBV4-2 to TRBJ2-7; 8 nucleotides line up with TRBD1. The germline V gene has CDR1 LGHNA and CDR2 YNFKEQ. The length of the CDR3 is 18 residues. The CDR3 sequence is CARSHDDWGTGKPYEQYF. The DNA for the CDR3 is TGTGCCCGCAGCCACGACGACTGGGGGACAGGCAAACCTTACGAGCAGTACTTC.

V and J are TRBV7-9 and TRBJ2-1; no reliable D call. Germline V gives CDR1 SEHNR, CDR2 FQNEAQ (reference sequence). V gave up 5 bases and J gave up 2 bases, with 13 bases separating them. The CDR3 has 15 residues. DNA for the CDR3: TGTGCCAGCAGCCCCCCCGGATCTACCTACAATGAGCAGTTCTTC. This gives the protein CASSPPGSTYNEQFF.

The J gene is TRBJ1-6, the V gene TRBV7-9; D uncertain. V lost 0 bases to trimming and J lost 5 bases, with 8 bases between them. The CDR3 length is 15 residues. Per germline, CDR1 SEHNR and CDR2 FQNEAQ (reference sequence). For the CDR3, the DNA is TGTGCCAGCAGCTTAGCTTCGCAGAATAATTCACCCCTCCACTTT. Translation gives CASSLASQNNSPLHF.

The rearrangement links TRBV19 to TRBJ2-7; 12 bases line up with TRBD2. V gave up 6 bases and J gave up 0 bases; unmatched junction bases: 3. Germline V gives CDR1 LNHDA, CDR2 SQIVND (reference sequence). This CDR3 has 15 residues. The CDR3 nucleotides read TGTGCCAGTAGATCGACTAGCGGGAGCTCCTACGAGCAGTACTTC. Amino acid sequence: CASRSTSGSSYEQYF. Full variable domain (rest looked up from reference TRBV19 and TRBJ2-7): DGGITQSPKYLFRKEGQNVTLSCEQNLNHDAMYWYRQDPGQGLRLIYYSQIVNDFQKGDIAEGYSVSREKKESFPLTVTSAQKNPTAFYLCASRSTSGSSYEQYFGPGTRLTVT.

This sequence joins TRBV18 and TRBJ1-2; possible D gene TRBD1, 5 bases. The germline V gene has CDR1 KGHSH and CDR2 LQKENI. CDR3 length: 15 residues. V was pared by 4 bases and J by 4 bases, with 16 bases between. The chain's CDR3 is CASSLSTGQGYGYTF. The CDR3 nucleotides read TGTGCCAGCTCACTCTCGACTGGACAAGGCTATGGCTACACCTTC.

The V gene is TRBV12-5, the J gene TRBJ2-3; weak D call: TRBD1 (5 bases). This CDR3 contains 13 residues. From germline, CDR1 is LGHNT and CDR2 FRNRAP. V was cut by 3 bases and J by 6 bases, with 10 bases left in between. The CDR3 is CASGLGAVDTQYF. The CDR3 nucleotides read TGTGCTAGTGGTTTAGGGGCGGTGGATACGCAGTATTTT.

This chain connects TRBV30 to TRBJ1-5, with D possibly being TRBD1 (6 bases). Germline V gene sequence: CDR1 GTSNPN, CDR2 SVGIG (reference sequence). V lost 0 bases and J 5 bases, leaving 8 bases between the germline ends. CDR3 length: 13 amino acids. In DNA form, the CDR3 reads TGTGCCTGGAGTGTTCAGGGGTATCAGCCCCAGCATTTT. Its translation is CAWSVQGYQPQHF.

The chain employs TRBV5-6 and TRBJ1-2; D not certain. The germline V gene encodes CDR1 SGHDT and CDR2 YYEEEE. The CDR3 is 14 amino acids. The V end was cut by 2 bases, the J end by 7 bases, with 15 bases between. The CDR3 loop is CASSLGQAVGGYTF. The DNA of the CDR3 is TGTGCCAGCAGCTTAGGGCAGGCGGTCGGTGGCTACACCTTC.

CDR3 loop: CASSVARAPGLFTDTQYF. The CDR3 nucleotides are TGTGCCAGCAGCGTAGCCAGAGCCCCGGGACTATTCACAGATACGCAGTATTTT. The chain employs TRBV9 and TRBJ2-3, with TRBD2 matching over 7 bases. Germline V gene data show CDR1 as SGDLS and CDR2 as YYNGEE. V was clipped by 0 bases and J by 2 bases; unmatched bases: 12. CDR3 size: 18 residues. The whole variable domain, filled in from reference TRBV9 and TRBJ2-3, reads DSGVTQTPKHLITATGQRVTLRCSPRSGDLSVYWYQQSLDQGLQFLIQYYNGEERAKGNILERFSAQQFPDLHSELNLSSLELGDSALYFCASSVARAPGLFTDTQYFGPGTRLTVL.

The chain carries TRBV7-2 and TRBJ2-2; the D gene is possibly TRBD1 (5 bases). The CDR3 is 15 residues long. V was shortened by 3 bases and J by 5 bases, with 13 bases between the two germline ends. Germline lookup yields CDR1 SGHTA and CDR2 FQGNSA. CDR3 nucleotide sequence: TGTGCCAGCAGCTTGCCCCGTAGGGGAACCGGGGAGCTGTTTTTT. It is translated as CASSLPRRGTGELFF.

The V and J genes are TRBV30 and TRBJ1-2, with no clear D. Trimming removed 0 bases from V and 0 bases from J, with 5 bases in between. CDR3 size: 13 residues. CDR1 GTSNPN and CDR2 SVGIG come from the germline V gene (reference sequence). For the CDR3, the DNA is TGTGCCTGGAGTGTCGAAGCTAACTATGGCTACACCTTC. Translation: CAWSVEANYGYTF.

This clone appeared a single time. The V and J genes are TRBV2 and TRBJ2-7; TRBD1 might be the D (5 bases). The CDR3 runs to 12 residues. The germline V gene has CDR1 SNHLY and CDR2 FYNNEI. Trimming removed 7 bases from V and 2 bases from J, with 9 bases in between. This CDR3 reads CASIGETYEQYF. DNA for the CDR3: TGTGCCAGCATAGGGGAAACCTACGAGCAGTACTTC. Combining the CDR3 with reference TRBV2 and TRBJ2-7 gives the whole variable domain EPEVTQTPSHQVTQMGQEVILRCVPISNHLYFYWYRQILGQKVEFLVSFYNNEISEKSEIFDDQFSVERPDGSNFTLKIRSTKLEDSAMYFCASIGETYEQYFGPGTRLTVT.

The chain employs TRBV4-3 and TRBJ1-1; D ambiguous. The CDR3 runs 13 residues. V lost 0 bases and J 8 bases, leaving 10 bases between the germline ends. Per germline, CDR1 LGHNA and CDR2 YSLEER. CDR3 loop: CASSQDIPTEAFF. The CDR3 coding sequence is TGCGCCAGCAGCCAAGATATACCCACAGAAGCTTTCTTT.

The chain is built from TRBV28 and TRBJ2-1; the D gene is possibly TRBD2 (5 bases). The CDR3 spans 15 residues. Trimming took off 5 bases at V and 0 bases at J, with 11 bases between the two ends. Germline assignment: CDR1 MDHEN and CDR2 SYDVKM. For the CDR3, the DNA is TGTGCCAGCAGTAGTGGACTGAGCTCCTACAATGAGCAGTTCTTC. Its protein product is CASSSGLSSYNEQFF.

The chain carries TRBV4-1 and TRBJ2-5, with a weak D call TRBD2 (6 bases). V dropped 0 bases and J dropped 1 base, with 9 bases sitting between them. The CDR3 runs 15 residues. Germline loops: CDR1 MGHRA, CDR2 YSYEKL. CDR3 nucleotide sequence: TGCGCCAGCAGCCAAGAGGGGAGGCTCCAAGAGACCCAGTACTTC. It yields the protein CASSQEGRLQETQYF.

The gene calls are TRBV6-6 and TRBJ1-1; D is perhaps TRBD1 (6 bases). Germline assignment: CDR1 MNHNY and CDR2 SVGAGI (reference sequence). V shed 3 bases and J shed 4 bases, with 15 bases lying between them. The CDR3 sequence is 15 residues long. CDR3 in amino acids: CASSYFRGVGTEAFF. CDR3 nucleotide sequence: TGTGCCAGCAGTTATTTCAGGGGCGTGGGCACTGAAGCTTTCTTT.

The chain has TRBV24-1 and TRBJ2-1; maybe TRBD1 (6 bases). There are 12 residues in the CDR3. Germline loops: CDR1 KGHDR, CDR2 SFDVKD. Trimming cost V 9 bases and J 10 bases, with 15 bases left between them. The CDR3 spells CATRAGDGEQFF. CDR3 bases: TGTGCCACCCGAGCAGGGGACGGAGAGCAGTTCTTC.

The V call is TRBV4-3, the J call TRBJ1-2, with no clear D. The germline V and J ends were trimmed by 4 bases and 5 bases, with 17 bases remaining between them. The CDR3 totals 15 residues. Per germline, CDR1 LGHNA and CDR2 YSLEER. The CDR3 DNA sequence: TGCGCCAGCAGCCTCGCGGGCGAGGGCGCTTATGGCTACACCTTC. Translated, it gives CASSLAGEGAYGYTF.

This clone occurred once. The V and J genes are TRBV25-1 and TRBJ1-5, with D unclear. V was shortened by 4 bases and J by 4 bases, with 8 bases between the two germline ends. The CDR3 is 13 amino acids. The V gene's germline CDR1 is MGHDK and CDR2 SYGVNS. Here the CDR3 reads CASSGSTNQPQHF. The CDR3, as DNA: TGTGCCAGCAGTGGGTCTACAAATCAGCCCCAGCATTTT.